This is a list of T cell receptor beta chains from one sample in a study of blood T cell repertoires in COVID-19. Assay: immunoSEQ multiplex PCR; the TCRdb copy retains only in-frame clones and omits some. The repertoire has 68,000 or so clones, roughly 88% of them found once; the top ten carry 2.3%. Sequencing used peripheral blood. The receptors here all came from a human donor in a cohort sampled during active COVID-19. Each CDR3 is given with its conserved first and last residue. A D gene is named only where the DNA matches it firmly. Part of the rows lack a size; the others show once, few, many or a class for expanded clones.

clone_size j_call v_call d_call cdr3_nt cdr3_aa
. TRBJ1-4 TRBV13 TRBD1 TGTGCCAGCAGCCCTTCCCGGACAGGGGGCGATGAAAAACTGTTTTTT CASSPSRTGGDEKLFF
. TRBJ1-6 TRBV7-9 TRBD1 TGTGCCAGCAGCTTGGGGGGACAGGGATTAAATTCACCCCTCCACTTT CASSLGGQGLNSPLHF
. TRBJ1-1 TRBV27 . TGTGCCAGCAGTTTATCGTCAGGCTTGAACACTGAAGCTTTCTTT CASSLSSGLNTEAFF
. TRBJ2-3 TRBV7-9 TRBD1 TGTGCCAGCAGCCCAGGGGGCTTTAGCGCAGATACGCAGTATTTT CASSPGGFSADTQYF
many TRBJ1-4 TRBV7-2 TRBD1 TGTGCCAGCAGCTTAGCACGTGGGACAGGGAAGGCAACTAATGAAAAACTGTTTTTT CASSLARGTGKATNEKLFF
. TRBJ2-7 TRBV15 . TGTGCCACCAGCCTCTCCCGGGACACTTACAGGCAGTACTTC CATSLSRDTYRQYF
once TRBJ2-7 TRBV28 TRBD2 TGTGCCAGCAGCCGGGAGGCGCTACCCTACGAGCAGTACTTC CASSREALPYEQYF
once TRBJ2-7 TRBV29-1 . TGCAGCGCCCTTGGCGGGTCCTACGAGCAGTACTTC CSALGGSYEQYF
. TRBJ2-3 TRBV28 . TGTGCCAGCAGCTCACAGGGCGGCACAGATACGCAGTATTTT CASSSQGGTDTQYF
once TRBJ1-4 TRBV30 TRBD1 TGTGCCTGGAGTAGGAACAGGGGGGCTGAAAAACTGTTTTTT CAWSRNRGAEKLFF
. TRBJ2-7 TRBV5-5 TRBD1 TGTGCCAGCAGCTTGTTCGTGCAGGGGGCAGCCTACGAGCAGTACTTC CASSLFVQGAAYEQYF
. TRBJ2-2 TRBV7-3 . TGTGCCAGCAGCCCACTCACAGGGATGAACACCGGGGAGCTGTTTTTT CASSPLTGMNTGELFF
. TRBJ2-1 TRBV6-2/TRBV6-3 . TGTGCCAGCAGTTACTTGATCACACACCCGAGGAATGAGCAGTTCTTC CASSYLITHPRNEQFF
. TRBJ2-1 TRBV5-1 TRBD2 TGCGCCAGCAGCTTTGGACTAGCGGGAGCTGAGCAGTTCTTC CASSFGLAGAEQFF
. TRBJ1-2 TRBV2 . TGTGCCAGCAGGCCGGAGGGGTCTCCTTATGGCTACACCTTC CASRPEGSPYGYTF